This TCR beta chain comes out of a study of blood T cell repertoires in COVID-19. Authors' processing steps: Amplification of reference gene primers provided the estimated nucleated cell counts. Generated by immunoSEQ multiplex PCR, the TCRdb table keeps only in-frame clones and is missing some. For V, J and clone size, that table is used; D and trimming come from the DNA. The sample has some 170,000 clones; more than 65% are singletons. V was pared by 5 bases and J by 6 bases, with 4 bases of the junction left unmatched. Germline V gene lookup returns CDR1 LNHDA and CDR2 SQIVND (reference sequence). The CDR3 is made up of 13 amino acids.

Sample: PBMCs or T cells enriched from blood (not recorded which). The chain carries TRBV19 and TRBJ1-1; 9 bases align to TRBD1. The TCR sequence derives from a man between 45 and 60 years old who had recovered from COVID-19. The CDR3 sequence is CASSPRDRAEAFF. In nucleotides, the CDR3 is TGTGCCAGTAGTCCTAGGGACAGGGCTGAAGCTTTCTTT.